One and the same sample provided the 17 T cell receptor beta chains below, sequenced in a study of cytomegalovirus exposure and HLA in healthy donors. 13 Jbeta primers and 60 Vbeta primers were used for the PCR. Data came from immunoSEQ multiplex PCR; TCRdb stores just in-frame clones and leaves some out. The sample gives about 260,000 clones, roughly four fifths of which show up once; more than 1.5% is in the top ten. Sequenced input: PBMCs. These receptors all stem from a middle-aged woman in good health and CMV-seropositive.

The V call is TRBV11-3, the J call TRBJ2-5, with 9 positions matching TRBD2. The DNA end favors TRBJ2-7, so the J call may be wrong. Germline CDR1 SGHNT, CDR2 YENEEA. The CDR3 spans 15 residues. The CDR3 loop is CASSLEREGQSEQYF. The DNA for the CDR3 is TGTGCCAGCAGCTTAGAGCGGGAGGGCCAGAGCGAGCAGTACTTC.

The chain carries TRBV7-9 and TRBJ1-2, with 8 bases fitting TRBD1. CDR1 is SEHNR and CDR2 is FQNEAQ in the germline V gene (reference sequence). This CDR3 has 17 residues. V trimming: 5 bases; J trimming: 5 bases; junction bases outside the gene matches: 16. CDR3 sequence: CASSQGGAGGVLYGYTF. CDR3 in DNA: TGTGCCAGCAGCCAGGGGGGAGCAGGGGGCGTTTTATATGGCTACACCTTC.

The chain couples TRBV28 to TRBJ1-2; TRBD1 matches 9 bases. Germline-derived CDR1 and CDR2 are MDHEN and SYDVKM. Losses at the gene ends were 6 bases for V and 4 bases for J; bases not matched to a gene: 6. The CDR3 runs 14 residues. The CDR3 nucleotides are TGTGCCAGCAGAGGGGACAGGGTTTCCTATGGCTACACCTTC. It translates to CASRGDRVSYGYTF.

This chain links TRBV7-9 with TRBJ1-2; unclear D gene. Trimming shortened V by 5 bases and J by 1 base, and 11 bases separated the two germline ends. Germline lookup yields CDR1 SEHNR and CDR2 FQNEAQ (reference sequence). The CDR3 is 14 residues long. CDR3 loop: CASSTGTDNYGYTF. Here the CDR3 DNA reads TGTGCCAGCAGCACCGGAACAGATAACTATGGCTACACCTTC.

The chain's CDR3 is CASSILTGGETEAFF. The CDR3, as DNA: TGTGCCAGCAGTATCCTCACAGGGGGCGAGACTGAAGCTTTCTTT. The chain recombines TRBV27 with TRBJ1-1, with TRBD1 identical over 9 bases. This CDR3 spans 15 amino acids. V dropped 5 bases and J dropped 5; count of bases not matched to a gene: 9. The germline gives CDR1 MNHEY, CDR2 SMNVEV (reference sequence).

This chain links TRBV4-3 with TRBJ1-3; 8 bases agree with TRBD1. V dropped 1 base and J dropped 7; count of bases not matched to a gene: 9. The CDR3 has 16 amino acids. Germline lookup yields CDR1 LGHNA and CDR2 YSLEER. The CDR3 protein is CASSQGILSGGNTIYF. The CDR3 DNA is TGCGCCAGCAGCCAAGGCATATTATCAGGGGGCAACACCATATATTTT.

The rearrangement uses TRBV7-9 and TRBJ2-2, with D possibly TRBD2 on 5 matching bases. This CDR3 spans 14 amino acids. V lost 7 bases, J lost 0 bases, and 9 bases lay in between. Germline V gives CDR1 SEHNR, CDR2 FQNEAQ (reference sequence). In DNA, the CDR3 is TGTGCCAGCACCGGACTCCCGAACACCGGGGAGCTGTTTTTT. Translation: CASTGLPNTGELFF. Full variable domain (remainder filled in from reference TRBV7-9 and TRBJ2-2): DTGVSQNPRHKITKRGQNVTFRCDPISEHNRLYWYRQTLGQGPEFLTYFQNEAQLEKSRLLSDRFSAERPKGSFSTLEIQRTEQGDSAMYLCASTGLPNTGELFFGEGSRLTVL.

The chain is built from TRBV6-4 and TRBJ1-5, with TRBD1 identical over 7 bases. CDR3 size: 13 residues. Trimming took 7 bases from V and 6 from J; bases not matched to a gene: 6. In germline, CDR1 is MRHNA, CDR2 SNTAGT. The CDR3 DNA reads as TGTGCCAGCAATTTTCAGGGGGGTCAGCCCCAGCATTTT. This encodes CASNFQGGQPQHF.

The V gene is TRBV9, the J gene TRBJ2-3; 7 bases align to TRBD1. This CDR3 is built from 15 residues. Germline V gene data show CDR1 as SGDLS and CDR2 as YYNGEE. V lost 5 bases to trimming and J lost 2 bases; unmatched junction nucleotides: 8. The CDR3 DNA reads as TGTGCCAGCAGTGCTACGACAGGGATCACAGATACGCAGTATTTT. It encodes CASSATTGITDTQYF.

The J gene is TRBJ2-7, the V gene TRBV4-3; 10 bases line up with TRBD2. Germline V gene sequence: CDR1 LGHNA, CDR2 YSLEER. The J segment lost 4 bases and the V segment lost 0 bases, leaving 6 bases of the junction unmatched. The CDR3 has 16 residues. CDR3 loop: CASSQDYLAGAYEQYF. Here the CDR3 DNA reads TGCGCCAGCAGCCAAGATTACCTAGCGGGAGCTTACGAGCAGTACTTC.

J is TRBJ2-2 and V is TRBV9, with D unclear. CDR3 length: 13 amino acids. Germline CDR1 reads SGDLS; CDR2 reads YYNGEE. Trimming pared 4 bases from V and 6 bases from J, leaving 10 bases between. The CDR3: CASSPHLSGELFF. The DNA for the CDR3 is TGTGCCAGCAGCCCGCACTTGTCCGGGGAGCTGTTTTTT.

This clone has only a few counts. V gene TRBV6-6 combines with J gene TRBJ2-5; TRBD1 is a possible D gene (5 bases). Germline V gene sequence: CDR1 MNHNY, CDR2 SVGAGI (reference sequence). There are 11 residues in the CDR3. V was pared by 7 bases and J by 5 bases, with 8 bases between. The chain's CDR3 is CASTKGETQYF. In DNA, the CDR3 is TGTGCCAGCACTAAGGGGGAGACCCAGTACTTC.

The chain has TRBV5-4 and TRBJ1-1; 8 bases are shared with TRBD1. The CDR3 length is 15 residues. The junction had 5 bases not matched to a gene; V was cut back by 0 bases and J by 4 bases. Germline V CDR1 and CDR2: SGHNT, YYREEE (reference sequence). The CDR3 region has the DNA TGTGCCAGCAGCTTGGGCCGACAGGGGTTCACTGAAGCTTTCTTT. This sequence encodes CASSLGRQGFTEAFF.

This clone was recorded only once. CDR3 region: CSVEGTLEGGQTQYF. As DNA, the CDR3 is TGCAGCGTTGAAGGGACCCTAGAGGGTGGGCAGACCCAGTACTTC. The chain links TRBV29-1 to TRBJ2-5; a possible D gene is TRBD2 (5 bases). Germline lookup yields CDR1 SQVTM and CDR2 ANQGSEA. The CDR3 has 15 amino acids. V dropped 1 base and J dropped 6 bases, with 18 bases sitting between them.

This clone was observed once. The V and J genes are TRBV30 and TRBJ2-2; the match to TRBD2 covers 7 bases. V lost 1 base to trimming and J lost 5 bases; unmatched junction nucleotides: 7. This CDR3 is 15 amino acids long. The germline CDR1 and CDR2 sequences are GTSNPN and SVGIG (reference sequence). CDR3 sequence: CAWSESGEGTGELFF. The CDR3 DNA reads TGTGCCTGGAGTGAGAGCGGGGAGGGGACCGGGGAGCTGTTTTTT.

The chain carries TRBV10-3 and TRBJ2-2; D not certain. The germline gives CDR1 ENHRY, CDR2 SYGVKD. Trimming removed 0 bases from V and 9 bases from J, with 11 bases in between. The CDR3 is 14 residues long. The CDR3 region has the DNA TGTGCCATCAGTGAGTCGAGCCGGGTTCGGGAGCTGTTTTTT. This sequence encodes CAISESSRVRELFF.

V gene TRBV19 combines with J gene TRBJ1-1; D is perhaps TRBD1 (6 bases). Germline CDR1 LNHDA, CDR2 SQIVND (reference sequence). Deletions cut 4 bases from V and 1 base from J, with 10 bases between. The CDR3 length is 14 residues. CDR3 sequence (DNA): TGTGCCAGTAGTAAGACAGGATCGAACACTGAAGCTTTCTTT. This gives the protein CASSKTGSNTEAFF.